This T cell receptor (beta chain) comes out of a study of blood T cell repertoires in COVID-19. Across the whole study: Italy, Spain and the United States were the sources of the convalescent and acute COVID-19 samples. Sample material is recorded as cDNA or gDNA derived from T cells, B-cell-depleted T cells, or PBMCs.

The authors' processing: How many nucleated cells were present was estimated from reference gene primer amplification. Repertoires were generated with immunoSEQ multiplex PCR, while TCRdb's copy carries only in-frame clones and drops some. Clonal size and the V and J genes are those of that table, whereas D and trimming came from the DNA. The sample yields 300,000 to 450,000 clones, about 85% seen once. Germline loops: CDR1 SEHNR, CDR2 FQNEAQ (reference sequence). Trimming removed 1 base from V and 2 bases from J, with 9 bases in between. This CDR3 contains 14 residues. Input material: peripheral blood. The sequence was collected from a woman between 18 and 30 years old with acute or convalescent COVID-19. The chain joins TRBV7-9 to TRBJ2-7; D is uncertain. The CDR3 loop reads CASSLVQAPYEQYF. CDR3 bases: TGTGCCAGCAGCTTAGTGCAAGCTCCCTACGAGCAGTACTTC.